This T cell receptor beta chain is drawn from a study of shared clonotypes between healthy human individuals. Naive CD8 cells lacked CD45RO and underwent positive selection for CCR7, leaving out terminally differentiated effector memory CD45RA+ cells. Adults of Caucasian background living in Nashville, Tennessee made up all donors. In the authors' workflow: In the immunoSEQ data, sequences were junction-only and lacked quality scores, so filtering differed. Using immunoSEQ multiplex PCR, the repertoire was profiled, and TCRdb retains in-frame clones only, with some absent. That table furnishes V, J and clone size, whereas the DNA furnished D and trimming. The data contain 2 million to 2.5 million clones, 85% to 95% of them singletons. Per the germline V gene, CDR1 is MDHEN and CDR2 is SYDVKM. The V gene lost 7 bases and the J gene lost 4 bases, with 20 bases spanning the gap. CDR3 size: 15 residues.

The V and J genes are TRBV28 and TRBJ2-7; TRBD2 is a possible D gene (7 bases). The sample consisted of naive CD8+ T cells from PBMCs. The sequence was collected from a man aged 18 to 30 in good health. Some clones in this sample may be carry-over from other donors' samples. The CDR3, as DNA: TGTGCCAGCACCCCCCTCGGAGGGGGGGTGTACGAGCAGTACTTC. Its translation is CASTPLGGGVYEQYF.